Shown below are 29 T cell receptor beta chains from a single sample sequenced in a study of Ad26.COV2.S vaccination and SARS-CoV-2 variants. Measured with immunoSEQ multiplex PCR; TCRdb has only the in-frame clones, and not every one. The profile shows about 350,000 clones, roughly 94% of them singletons. Sequences were derived from peripheral blood, sampled after recovery from COVID-19. The receptor source for this set is a human donor who had recovered from COVID-19.

This chain joins TRBV18 and TRBJ2-6, with a tentative D call TRBD1 (6 bases). This CDR3 is built from 15 residues. V was shortened by 6 bases and J by 4 bases, with 13 bases between the two germline ends. The germline V gene encodes CDR1 KGHSH and CDR2 LQKENI. In nucleotides, the CDR3 is TGTGCCAGCTCGCCTTGGGGGCAGGGGGCCAACGTCCTGACTTTC. It specifies CASSPWGQGANVLTF.

This chain connects TRBV19 to TRBJ2-1; D not resolved. Germline V lookup: CDR1 LNHDA, CDR2 SQIVND (reference sequence). The CDR3 is 11 amino acids. Trimming shortened V by 3 bases and J by 7 bases, and 4 bases separated the two germline ends. CDR3 region: CASSISNEQFF. In DNA, the CDR3 is TGTGCCAGTAGTATCTCGAATGAGCAGTTCTTC. Full variable domain (remainder filled in from reference TRBV19 and TRBJ2-1): DGGITQSPKYLFRKEGQNVTLSCEQNLNHDAMYWYRQDPGQGLRLIYYSQIVNDFQKGDIAEGYSVSREKKESFPLTVTSAQKNPTAFYLCASSISNEQFFGPGTRLTVL.

The chain couples TRBV10-1 to TRBJ1-5; no clear D gene. CDR3 length: 13 residues. Germline CDR1 WNHNN, CDR2 SYGVQD (reference sequence). The V gene lost 0 bases and the J gene lost 6 bases, with 6 bases spanning the gap. DNA for the CDR3: TGCGCCAGCAGTGAGTCTGGAGCTCAGCCCCAGCATTTT. As protein: CASSESGAQPQHF.

The rearrangement joins TRBV27 to TRBJ2-7; weak D call: TRBD2 (7 bases). Germline CDR1 reads MNHEY; CDR2 reads SMNVEV (reference sequence). The CDR3 is made up of 14 amino acids. V was shortened by 6 bases and J by 2 bases, with 14 bases between the two germline ends. CDR3 residues: CASRDKGGTYEQYF. The DNA of the CDR3 is TGTGCCAGCAGGGATAAGGGGGGGACCTACGAGCAGTACTTC.

On this clone: At one end the junction does not follow the germline gene, possibly because of a read error. Here the CDR3 DNA reads TGTGCCAGCAATGAAGACTCCCTCAGCACAGATACGCAGTATTTT. The encoded protein is CASNEDSLSTDTQYF. The chain joins TRBV2 to TRBJ2-3, with D unclear. Germline CDR1 reads SNHLY; CDR2 reads FYNNEI. This CDR3 contains 15 residues.

This rearrangement joins TRBV5-8 to TRBJ1-1; D not certain. Germline assignment: CDR1 SGHTS and CDR2 YDEGEE. V lost 6 bases, J lost 0 bases, and 12 bases lay in between. This CDR3 is 14 amino acids long. CDR3 DNA: TGTGCCAGCAACCGACGAGGCATGAACACTGAAGCTTTCTTT. This encodes CASNRRGMNTEAFF.

V gene TRBV2 combines with J gene TRBJ2-3, with D perhaps matching TRBD2 (6 bases). The CDR3 loop spans 16 amino acids. Germline CDR1 reads SNHLY; CDR2 reads FYNNEI. V gave up 3 bases and J gave up 2 bases, with 15 bases separating them. CDR3 DNA: TGTGCCAGCAGTGAGGTTGGGGGGTCCTTCACAGATACGCAGTATTTT. Its translation is CASSEVGGSFTDTQYF.

The rearrangement links TRBV10-3 to TRBJ2-3, with TRBD2 matching 9 bases. The germline V gene encodes CDR1 ENHRY and CDR2 SYGVKD. Germline trimming cut 2 bases from V and 3 bases from J; bases unmatched to any gene: 3. The CDR3 spans 15 residues. The CDR3: CAISEGRGGTDTQYF. The CDR3, as DNA: TGTGCCATCAGTGAGGGGCGGGGGGGAACAGATACGCAGTATTTT.

The chain recombines TRBV18 with TRBJ1-1, with D maybe TRBD1 (5 bases). CDR1 and CDR2 from the germline V gene are KGHSH and LQKENI. V was cut by 3 bases and J by 2 bases, with 13 bases left in between. This CDR3 contains 15 residues. The CDR3 DNA is TGTGCCAGCTCACCTCAATTGAGGGGAAACACTGAAGCTTTCTTT. This encodes CASSPQLRGNTEAFF.

The rearrangement links TRBV11-2 to TRBJ2-2, with TRBD2 identical over 10 bases. V was clipped by 2 bases and J by 0 bases; unmatched bases: 3. CDR1 SGHAT and CDR2 FQNNGV come from the germline V gene. The CDR3 has 17 amino acids. For the CDR3, the DNA is TGTGCCAGCAGCTTACAAGCGGGGGGGACGAACACCGGGGAGCTGTTTTTT. Protein: CASSLQAGGTNTGELFF.

The chain carries TRBV19 and TRBJ2-2; no clear D. This CDR3 has 13 amino acids. CDR1 and CDR2 from the germline V gene are LNHDA and SQIVND (reference sequence). V was cut by 6 bases and J by 1 base, with 6 bases left in between. Written as DNA, the CDR3 is TGTGCCAGTAGCCGAGGGAACACCGGGGAGCTGTTTTTT. Protein: CASSRGNTGELFF.

The chain is built from TRBV7-8 and TRBJ1-2; perhaps TRBD1 as D (5 bases). The CDR3 has 17 residues. The V gene lost 1 base and the J gene lost 6 bases, with 21 bases spanning the gap. From germline, CDR1 is SGHVS and CDR2 FQNEAQ. CDR3 region: CASSLEKSGRASDGYTF. As DNA, the CDR3 is TGTGCCAGCAGCTTAGAAAAATCGGGCAGGGCGTCTGATGGCTACACCTTC.

The chain links TRBV6-6 to TRBJ2-5; 7 nucleotides match TRBD2. CDR1 and CDR2 (germline): MNHNY, SVGAGI (reference sequence). The CDR3 runs to 14 residues. V shed 5 bases, J shed 3 bases, and the junction held 6 bases outside the gene matches. Here the CDR3 DNA reads TGTGCCAGCAGTCCCCGGGGGGTGGAAGAGACCCAGTACTTC. As protein: CASSPRGVEETQYF.

The chain joins TRBV19 to TRBJ1-5; no definite D call. Trimming shortened V by 10 bases and J by 3 bases, and 13 bases separated the two germline ends. The germline V gene has CDR1 LNHDA and CDR2 SQIVND (reference sequence). CDR3 length equals 13 residues. Here the CDR3 DNA reads TGTGCCACTCGATTTGGGTTCAATCAGCCCCAGCATTTT. This encodes CATRFGFNQPQHF.

This chain joins TRBV11-2 and TRBJ2-3; no clear D. This CDR3 comprises 14 residues. V was cut by 1 base and J by 0 bases, with 5 bases left in between. Looked up from germline, CDR1 is SGHAT and CDR2 is FQNNGV. DNA for the CDR3: TGTGCCAGCAGCTTAGGAGGCAGCACAGATACGCAGTATTTT. This gives the protein CASSLGGSTDTQYF.

The table lists this clone with a few counts. The rearrangement uses TRBV11-2 and TRBJ1-6; 10 bases map to TRBD1. The germline gives CDR1 SGHAT, CDR2 FQNNGV. V lost 5 bases and J lost 6; bases outside the gene matches: 10. The CDR3 length is 17 residues. In DNA form, the CDR3 reads TGTGCCAGCAGCATCCGGCCGGGGACAGGGGTTAATTCACCCCTCCACTTT. Encoded protein: CASSIRPGTGVNSPLHF.

The chain employs TRBV10-2 and TRBJ2-3; D remains ambiguous. This CDR3 is built from 13 residues. V gave up 8 bases and J gave up 4 bases, with 13 bases separating them. Germline values: CDR1 WSHSY, CDR2 SAAADI. CDR3 in DNA: TGCGCCAGCGAGTCTGGCGGAGCAGATACGCAGTATTTT. Translated, it gives CASESGGADTQYF.

V gene TRBV12-3 or TRBV12-4 combines with J gene TRBJ1-1; D gene unclear. Between the trimmed V and J ends, which lost 5 bases and 10 bases, there was a span of 17 bases. The CDR3 contains 13 residues. The CDR3 coding sequence is TGTGCCAGCAGTAAATTGACCCGGGTGGGAGCTTTCTTT. Translating it yields CASSKLTRVGAFF.

V and J are TRBV9 and TRBJ2-4, with no clear D. CDR1 SGDLS and CDR2 YYNGEE come from the germline V gene. The CDR3 sequence is 15 residues long. Trimming shortened V by 0 bases and J by 3 bases, and 10 bases separated the two germline ends. In DNA, the CDR3 is TGTGCCAGCAGCGTAGACGGCAGACACAAAAACATTCAGTACTTC. Encoded protein: CASSVDGRHKNIQYF.

CDR3 nucleotides: TGTGCCAGCAGTACGCGGGACCTGCGTGGCTACACCTTC. Amino acids: CASSTRDLRGYTF. The chain joins TRBV2 to TRBJ1-2, with D maybe TRBD1 (5 bases). V lost 5 bases and J 7 bases, leaving 14 bases between the germline ends. Germline CDR1 SNHLY, CDR2 FYNNEI. This CDR3 region has 13 residues.

The rearrangement joins TRBV11-2 to TRBJ1-5, with TRBD1 as a possible D gene (5 bases). The CDR3 length is 13 residues. With 5 bases removed from V and 2 bases from J, the gap between germline ends came to 7 bases. The germline V gene encodes CDR1 SGHAT and CDR2 FQNNGV. The CDR3 sequence: CASSGQGNQPQHF. Written as DNA, the CDR3 is TGTGCCAGCAGCGGACAAGGCAATCAGCCCCAGCATTTT.

The J gene is TRBJ1-1, the V gene TRBV6-5; D ambiguous. In germline, CDR1 is MNHEY, CDR2 SVGAGI. V was trimmed by 6 bases and J by 5 bases, leaving 4 bases between them. The CDR3 spans 10 residues. The CDR3 region has the DNA TGTGCCAGCAGAAAGACTGAAGCTTTCTTT. Protein: CASRKTEAFF.

The chain combines TRBV6-5 with TRBJ2-3, with a weak D call TRBD2 (6 bases). V was pared by 2 bases and J by 0 bases, with 12 bases between. Germline V gives CDR1 MNHEY, CDR2 SVGAGI. The CDR3 is 16 amino acids. The CDR3 loop is CASSYRAGSSTDTQYF. The CDR3 bases are TGTGCCAGCAGTTACCGGGCGGGGTCTAGCACAGATACGCAGTATTTT.

This chain links TRBV5-4 with TRBJ2-2; 8 nucleotides align to TRBD1. This CDR3 is 15 amino acids long. V shed 3 bases, J shed 3 bases, and the junction held 4 bases outside the gene matches. CDR1 SGHNT and CDR2 YYREEE come from the germline V gene (reference sequence). The CDR3 bases are TGTGCCAGCAGCTGGGGGACAGGAGACACCGGGGAGCTGTTTTTT. Protein: CASSWGTGDTGELFF.

This clone has a single count. The chain combines TRBV19 with TRBJ1-2; the D gene is possibly TRBD1 (5 bases). V was pared by 3 bases and J by 7 bases, with 15 bases between. The length of the CDR3 is 14 residues. Germline lookup yields CDR1 LNHDA and CDR2 SQIVND (reference sequence). The CDR3 bases are TGTGCCAGTAGTATGGAGTTCGGGGCAGGTGGCTACACCTTC. Amino acid sequence: CASSMEFGAGGYTF.

The V gene is TRBV6-5, the J gene TRBJ2-4; 12 bases fit TRBD2. Trimming took 2 bases from V and 8 from J; bases not matched to a gene: 4. CDR3 length: 15 residues. Germline CDR1 and CDR2: MNHEY and SVGAGI. The CDR3 bases are TGTGCCAGCAGTTACACTAGCGGGGGGATGGACATTCAGTACTTC. It encodes CASSYTSGGMDIQYF.

The chain combines TRBV7-4 with TRBJ1-4; the D gene is possibly TRBD1 (6 bases). V gave up 2 bases and J gave up 9 bases, with 19 bases separating them. Looked up from germline, CDR1 is SGHVT and CDR2 is SQSDAQ. The CDR3 loop spans 16 amino acids. DNA of the CDR3: TGTGCCAGCAGCTTAACTCGGGAGACAGGTAGTCAAAAACTGTTTTTT. The encoded protein is CASSLTRETGSQKLFF. Looking up the rest from reference TRBV7-4 and TRBJ1-4 gives the full variable domain: GAGVSQSPRYKVAKRGRDVALRCDSISGHVTLYWYRQTLGQGSEVLTYSQSDAQRDKSGRPSGRFSAERPERSVSTLKIQRTEQGDSAVYLCASSLTRETGSQKLFFGSGTQLSVL.

The rearrangement uses TRBV19 and TRBJ1-4; D is perhaps TRBD1 (6 bases). Germline V gene sequence: CDR1 LNHDA, CDR2 SQIVND (reference sequence). This CDR3 contains 14 residues. The ends were cut back, 5 bases at V and 4 bases at J, with 11 bases in the middle. The CDR3 nucleotides are TGTGCCAGTAGTGGACAGTTCGGTAATGAAAAACTGTTTTTT. Its protein product is CASSGQFGNEKLFF.

V and J are TRBV10-2 and TRBJ2-3, with no clear D. This CDR3 is built from 11 residues. CDR1 WSHSY and CDR2 SAAADI come from the germline V gene. Trimming removed 8 bases at V and 3 bases at J, with 6 bases between. Here the CDR3 DNA reads TGCGCCAGCTGTCGAACAGATACGCAGTATTTT. As protein: CASCRTDTQYF.